A single TCR beta chain is shown here with its context. The antigen remains unidentified. After constant-region reverse-primer amplification, full-length variable regions underwent semi-nested PCR with Nested Universal Primer A. MiXCR was run by TCRdb on the 5' RACE reads, yielding one entry per CDR3 protein. Here the sample spans around 50,000 distinct CDR3 sequences, about a sixth being singletons. Whole-study results and caveats: Tumor-infiltrating Treg TCR alpha and beta sequences overlapped most with tumor naive CD4+ T cells, then blood naive. The TCR gene usage of tumor memory CD4+ T cells clustered together with blood and lymph node memory CD4+ cells and with lymph node naive CD4+ cells.

Purified naive CD4+ T cells were depleted of CD25+ Tregs. This clonotype was sampled from a female donor with breast cancer. The sample comprised naive CD4+ T cells sorted from blood. Specified subset: naive CD4+ T cells, CD4+CD45RA+CD25-.

This chain's CDR3 is CASSLNRAYGYTF. Here the CDR3 DNA reads TGTGCCAGCAGCCTTAATAGGGCCTATGGCTACACCTTC. The chain combines TRBV6-6 with TRBJ1-2; D is unclear. V lost 6 bases and J lost 4, with 12 bases in between. The CDR3 runs to 13 residues. Germline CDR1 MNHNY, CDR2 SVGAGI (reference sequence).